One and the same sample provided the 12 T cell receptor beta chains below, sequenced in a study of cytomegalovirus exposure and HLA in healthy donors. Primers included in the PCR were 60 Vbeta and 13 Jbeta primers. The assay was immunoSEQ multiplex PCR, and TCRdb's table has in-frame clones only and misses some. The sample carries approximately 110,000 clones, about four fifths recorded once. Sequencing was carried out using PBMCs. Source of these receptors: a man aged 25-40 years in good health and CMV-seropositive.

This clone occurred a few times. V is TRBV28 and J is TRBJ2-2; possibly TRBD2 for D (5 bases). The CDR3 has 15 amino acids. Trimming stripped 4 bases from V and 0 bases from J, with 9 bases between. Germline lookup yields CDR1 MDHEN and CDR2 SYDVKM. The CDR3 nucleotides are TGTGCCAGCAGTTCACCGGGGACGAACACCGGGGAGCTGTTTTTT. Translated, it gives CASSSPGTNTGELFF.

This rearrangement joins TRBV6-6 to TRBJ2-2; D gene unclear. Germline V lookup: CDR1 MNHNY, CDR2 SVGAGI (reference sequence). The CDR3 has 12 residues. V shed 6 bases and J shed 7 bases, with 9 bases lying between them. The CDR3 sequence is CASSPTGGELFF. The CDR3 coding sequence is TGTGCCAGCAGCCCTACGGGCGGGGAGCTGTTTTTT.

Here the CDR3 reads CASSELGGRAATQYF. CDR3 sequence (DNA): TGTGCCAGCAGTGAACTTGGCGGGAGGGCCGCTACGCAGTATTTT. The chain is built from TRBV6-1 and TRBJ2-3, with 9 bases matching TRBD2. Looked up from germline, CDR1 is MNHNS and CDR2 is SASEGT. With 2 bases clipped from V and 8 bases from J, the junction kept 8 bases outside the gene matches. The CDR3 consists of 15 residues.

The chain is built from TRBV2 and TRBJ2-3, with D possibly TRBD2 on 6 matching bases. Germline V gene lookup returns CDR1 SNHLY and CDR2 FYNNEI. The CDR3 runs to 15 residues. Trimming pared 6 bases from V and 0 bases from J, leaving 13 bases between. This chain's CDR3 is CASSAGRISTDTQYF. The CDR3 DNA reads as TGTGCCAGCAGCGCGGGACGGATAAGCACAGATACGCAGTATTTT.

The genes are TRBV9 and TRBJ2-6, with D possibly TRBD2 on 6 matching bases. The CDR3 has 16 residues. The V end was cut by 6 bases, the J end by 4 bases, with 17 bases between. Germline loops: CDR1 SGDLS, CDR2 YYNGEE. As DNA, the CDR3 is TGTGCCAGCAAAACGGGAGTTTCTTCAGGGGCCAACGTCCTGACTTTC. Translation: CASKTGVSSGANVLTF.

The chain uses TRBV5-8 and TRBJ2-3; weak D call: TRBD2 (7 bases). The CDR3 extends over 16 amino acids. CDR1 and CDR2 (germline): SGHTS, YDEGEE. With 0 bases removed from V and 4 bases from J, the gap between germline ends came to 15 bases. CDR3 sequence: CASSLEGGWLPDTQYF. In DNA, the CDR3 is TGTGCCAGCAGCTTGGAGGGGGGGTGGTTGCCAGATACGCAGTATTTT.

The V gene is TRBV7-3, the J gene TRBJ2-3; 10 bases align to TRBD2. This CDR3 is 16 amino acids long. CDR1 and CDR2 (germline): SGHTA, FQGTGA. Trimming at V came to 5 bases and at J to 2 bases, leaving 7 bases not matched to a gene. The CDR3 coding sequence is TGTGCCAGCAGCCCGGGGACTAGCGCTACCACAGATACGCAGTATTTT. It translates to CASSPGTSATTDTQYF.

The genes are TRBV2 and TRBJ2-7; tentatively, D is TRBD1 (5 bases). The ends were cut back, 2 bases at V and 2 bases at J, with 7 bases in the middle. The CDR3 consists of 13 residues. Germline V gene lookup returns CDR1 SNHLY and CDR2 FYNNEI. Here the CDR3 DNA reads TGTGCCAGCAGTGAAAGACAGACCTACGAGCAGTACGTC. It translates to CASSERQTYEQYV.

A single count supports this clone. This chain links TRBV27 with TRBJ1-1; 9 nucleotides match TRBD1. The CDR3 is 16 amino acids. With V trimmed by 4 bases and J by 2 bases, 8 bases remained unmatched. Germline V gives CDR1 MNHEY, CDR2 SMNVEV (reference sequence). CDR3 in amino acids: CASSSHSGQGNTEAFF. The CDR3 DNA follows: TGTGCCAGCAGTTCCCACTCGGGACAGGGAAACACTGAAGCTTTCTTT.

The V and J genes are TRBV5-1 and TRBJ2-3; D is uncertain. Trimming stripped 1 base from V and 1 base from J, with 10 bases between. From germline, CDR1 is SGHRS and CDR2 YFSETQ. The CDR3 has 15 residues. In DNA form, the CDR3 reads TGCGCCAGCAGCTTGCGCTATCCGGGCACAGATACGCAGTATTTT. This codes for CASSLRYPGTDTQYF.

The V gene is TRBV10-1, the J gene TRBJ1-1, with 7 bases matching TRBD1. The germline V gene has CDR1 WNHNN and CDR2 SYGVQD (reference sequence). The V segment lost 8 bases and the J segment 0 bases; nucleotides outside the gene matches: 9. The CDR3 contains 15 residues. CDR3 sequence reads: CASRGTALMNTEAFF. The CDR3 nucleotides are TGCGCCAGCCGCGGGACAGCTCTAATGAACACTGAAGCTTTCTTT.

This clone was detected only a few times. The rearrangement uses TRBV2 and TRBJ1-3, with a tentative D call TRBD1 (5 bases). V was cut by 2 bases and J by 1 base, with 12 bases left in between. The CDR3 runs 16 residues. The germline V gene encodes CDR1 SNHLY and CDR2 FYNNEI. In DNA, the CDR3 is TGTGCCAGCAGTGAACAGGGAATCCTATCTGGAAACACCATATATTTT. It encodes CASSEQGILSGNTIYF.